These 27 T cell receptor beta chains share one sample of origin, sequenced in a study of metastatic and nonmetastatic thyroid tumors. MiXCR re-clonotyped the PCR reads for TCRdb. The repertoire holds about 30,000 clones, 20% to 25% seen once, with about 10% in the top ten. Thyroid surgery was performed in patients who had received no treatment beforehand. The source material was blood. Receptors were obtained from a female donor with papillary thyroid cancer or a benign thyroid nodule (not recorded which). Some clones in this sample may be carry-over from other donors' samples.

The genes are TRBV18 and TRBJ1-6; a possible D gene is TRBD1 (5 bases). Germline V gives CDR1 KGHSH, CDR2 LQKENI. This CDR3 spans 13 amino acids. V shed 3 bases and J shed 12 bases, with 12 bases lying between them. The CDR3 bases are TGTGCCAGCTCACCTAACGAGGGGAAACCCCTCCACTTT. Translating gives CASSPNEGKPLHF.

This sequence joins TRBV4-1 and TRBJ2-3; 9 bases agree with TRBD1. The CDR3 contains 17 residues. Per germline, CDR1 MGHRA and CDR2 YSYEKL. V lost 3 bases and J lost 5; bases outside the gene matches: 12. The CDR3 DNA follows: TGCGCCAGCAGCCAGTTAGCCGGGACAGGGTCCAGAGATACGCAGTATTTT. Translation: CASSQLAGTGSRDTQYF.

As to this clone: Being one base from a much bigger clone, this may be a read error. This chain connects TRBV11-1 to TRBJ2-1; tentatively, D is TRBD1 (5 bases). Per the germline V gene, CDR1 is SGHAT and CDR2 is FQDESV (reference sequence). This CDR3 is 17 amino acids long. Trimming removed 5 bases from V and 2 bases from J, with 19 bases in between. CDR3 sequence reads: CASSPVPRLGAYNEQFF. DNA for the CDR3: TGTGCCAGCAGCCCCGTACCGAGGCTAGGGGCCTACAATGAGCAGTTCTTC.

This clone was seen ten or more times. The rearrangement links TRBV28 to TRBJ1-5; D call uncertain. Trimming removed 6 bases at V and 0 bases at J, with 12 bases between. This CDR3 has 15 amino acids. Germline V gene lookup returns CDR1 MDHEN and CDR2 SYDVKM. CDR3 DNA sequence: TGTGCCAGCAGCCCGACTGGATATAGCAATCAGCCCCAGCATTTT. Amino acids: CASSPTGYSNQPQHF.

This clone was seen ten or more times. The chain joins TRBV4-3 to TRBJ1-4, with TRBD1 as a possible D gene (5 bases). CDR1 and CDR2 from the germline V gene are LGHNA and YSLEER. The length of the CDR3 is 16 residues. Between the trimmed V and J ends, which lost 1 base and 7 bases, there was a span of 16 bases. The CDR3 loop is CASSQALVQGGEKLFF. The CDR3, as DNA: TGCGCCAGCAGCCAAGCTTTGGTCCAGGGCGGTGAAAAACTGTTTTTT.

Details on this clone: The final CDR3 position lacks the conserved phenylalanine or tryptophan, pointing to a likely read error. J is TRBJ1-1 and V is TRBV27, with D possibly TRBD1 on 5 matching bases. CDR1 is MNHEY and CDR2 is SMNVEV in the germline V gene (reference sequence). This CDR3 has 13 residues. The CDR3 DNA is TGTGCCAGCAGAGTGACAGTGAACACAGAAGCTTTCTGT. It translates to CASRVTVNTEAFC.

This clone has ten or more counts. V and J are TRBV15 and TRBJ2-2; no definite D call. This CDR3 has 13 amino acids. Trimming removed 0 bases from V and 11 bases from J, with 10 bases in between. The germline V gene has CDR1 LNHNV and CDR2 YYDKDF (reference sequence). This chain's CDR3 is CATSRDGVRELFF. In DNA, the CDR3 is TGTGCCACCAGCAGAGATGGGGTTCGAGAGCTGTTTTTT.

In its sample, this clone is medium-sized (0.01 to 0.1%). The chain carries TRBV20-1 and TRBJ2-3, with D perhaps matching TRBD2 (6 bases). The CDR3 runs 14 residues. With 6 bases removed from V and 1 base from J, the gap between germline ends came to 14 bases. The germline V gene has CDR1 DFQATT and CDR2 SNEGSKA (reference sequence). The CDR3 coding sequence is TGCAGTGCCAGCCGACTAGGAGGCACAGATACGCAGTATTTT. Amino acid sequence: CSASRLGGTDTQYF.

In its sample, this clone was seen many times. The CDR3 is CSASDYNEQFF. The CDR3 region has the DNA TGCAGTGCTTCCGACTACAATGAGCAGTTCTTC. The rearrangement links TRBV20-1 to TRBJ2-1; D is uncertain. V dropped 5 bases and J dropped 3 bases, with 5 bases sitting between them. This CDR3 contains 11 residues. From germline, CDR1 is DFQATT and CDR2 SNEGSKA (reference sequence).

This clone was seen more than once but under ten times. The same CDR3 is also encoded by other DNA sequences in this sample. The genes are TRBV20-1 and TRBJ2-7; D is perhaps TRBD1 or TRBD2 (5 bases each). V lost 6 bases and J 5 bases, leaving 26 bases between the germline ends. Germline assignment: CDR1 DFQATT and CDR2 SNEGSKA (reference sequence). CDR3 length: 16 residues. This CDR3 reads CSALSRKRGDGNEQYF. The CDR3 nucleotides read TGCAGTGCCCTTTCCCGGAAAAGAGGGGATGGCAACGAGCAGTACTTC.

About this clone: One junction end does not reproduce the germline sequence, and a read error may be involved. This rearrangement joins TRBV4-1 to TRBJ2-1; 13 bases match TRBD2. This CDR3 has 17 amino acids. The germline gives CDR1 MGHRA, CDR2 YSYEKL. The CDR3 DNA follows: TGCGTCAGCAGCAAGACTAGCGGGGGGTCCTCTAGAAATGAGCAGTTCTTC. Residues: CVSSKTSGGSSRNEQFF.

This sequence joins TRBV6-1 and TRBJ2-2; D gene uncertain. The CDR3 totals 14 residues. V lost 2 bases to trimming and J lost 3 bases, with 7 bases between them. CDR1 MNHNS and CDR2 SASEGT come from the germline V gene. In DNA form, the CDR3 reads TGTGCCAGCAGTGAATTCAAGGACACCGGGGAGCTGTTTTTT. Translation: CASSEFKDTGELFF.

This clone has ten or more counts. The V gene is TRBV29-1, the J gene TRBJ2-1; TRBD1 matches at 7 bases. CDR1 is SQVTM, CDR2 ANQGSEA, per germline. Trimming removed 6 bases from V and 9 bases from J; junction bases left unmatched: 5. The CDR3 contains 11 residues. The CDR3, as DNA: TGCAGCGTCGCTACAGGGGTTGAGCAGTTCTTC. Residues: CSVATGVEQFF.

About this clone itself: One end of the junction is discordant with germline, which a read error may explain. The chain combines TRBV12-3 or TRBV12-4 with TRBJ1-2; tentative D call: TRBD1 (5 bases). The CDR3 spans 12 residues. The DNA of the CDR3 is TGTGCCATCAGTTCCGGGGACGATGGCTACACCTTC. It specifies CAISSGDDGYTF.

This clone was detected only once. At one of its ends the junction is not consistent with the germline gene, which may arise from a read error. The rearrangement links TRBV12-3 or TRBV12-4 to TRBJ1-1; 10 bases agree with TRBD1. The CDR3 spans 14 residues. The CDR3 DNA reads as TGTGTCAGCAGCCGGGGACAGGGGAACACTGAAGCTTACTTT. This translates into CVSSRGQGNTEAYF.

In this sample, this clone is medium-sized. The rearrangement links TRBV12-3 or TRBV12-4 to TRBJ2-3; no reliable D call. V was trimmed by 5 bases and J by 3 bases, leaving 6 bases between them. The length of the CDR3 is 12 residues. For the CDR3, the DNA is TGTGCCAGCAGTGAATGGACAGATACGCAGTATTTT. This gives the protein CASSEWTDTQYF.

This clone was seen repeatedly, ten times or more. CDR3 DNA: TGTGCCAGCTCCGTAGCGGGACAAGAGACCCAGTACTTC. It encodes CASSVAGQETQYF. V usage is TRBV5-6 and J usage is TRBJ2-5, with 8 positions matching TRBD2. The CDR3 loop spans 13 amino acids. V lost 7 bases, J lost 2 bases, and 4 bases stayed unmatched. Germline V lookup: CDR1 SGHDT, CDR2 YYEEEE.

This rearrangement joins TRBV3-1 to TRBJ1-2; D is undetermined. CDR3 length equals 14 residues. V lost 0 bases, J lost 5 bases, and 10 bases lay in between. From germline, CDR1 is LGHDT and CDR2 YNNKEL (reference sequence). The CDR3: CASSQDEVRYGYTF. CDR3 DNA sequence: TGTGCCAGCAGCCAAGATGAGGTCCGGTATGGCTACACCTTC.

A word on this clone: A junction boundary mismatches the germline segment, possibly from a read error. The J gene is TRBJ2-3, the V gene TRBV19, with D possibly matching TRBD2 (6 bases). Looked up from germline, CDR1 is LNHDA and CDR2 is SQIVND (reference sequence). The length of the CDR3 is 16 residues. The CDR3: CASSTPGSSASDTRYF. CDR3 nucleotide sequence: TGTGCCAGTAGTACGCCCGGGAGTAGCGCATCAGATACGCGGTATTTT.

There are many counts of this clone. The chain uses TRBV6-1 and TRBJ1-1; no reliable D call. This CDR3 contains 15 residues. Germline V gives CDR1 MNHNS, CDR2 SASEGT. Deletions cut 7 bases from V and 2 bases from J, with 17 bases between. The CDR3 DNA reads as TGTGCCAGCAACCCAACGCCGGCGGCCAACACTGAAGCTTTCTTT. Translated: CASNPTPAANTEAFF.

In its sample, this clone was seen many times. V gene TRBV29-1 combines with J gene TRBJ2-7, with D possibly matching TRBD1 (6 bases). Germline CDR1 SQVTM, CDR2 ANQGSEA. The V end was cut by 4 bases, the J end by 6 bases, with 16 bases between. The CDR3 covers 13 residues. For the CDR3, the DNA is TGCAGCGTTGGAGAACAGGGCCTCGCCGAGCAGTACTTC. Protein: CSVGEQGLAEQYF.

V gene TRBV11-3 combines with J gene TRBJ2-7; D gene ambiguous. The CDR3 covers 13 residues. Looked up from germline, CDR1 is SGHNT and CDR2 is YENEEA. Trimming removed 0 bases from V and 2 bases from J, with 5 bases in between. The CDR3 coding sequence is TGTGCCAGCAGCTTAGATACCGCCTACGAGCAGTACTTC. Its protein is CASSLDTAYEQYF. Full variable domain (outside the CDR3, taken from reference TRBV11-3 and TRBJ2-7): EAGVVQSPRYKIIEKKQPVAFWCNPISGHNTLYWYLQNLGQGPELLIRYENEEAVDDSQLPKDRFSAERLKGVDSTLKIQPAELGDSAVYLCASSLDTAYEQYFGPGTRLTVT.

This clone was seen many times. The V call is TRBV7-2, the J call TRBJ2-7, with D perhaps TRBD2 (5 bases). CDR3 size: 13 residues. In germline, CDR1 is SGHTA, CDR2 FQGNSA. Trimming took 3 bases from V and 3 from J, leaving 9 bases between them. This CDR3 is CASSLDSLYEQYF. In nucleotides, the CDR3 is TGTGCCAGCAGCTTGGACTCTCTCTACGAGCAGTACTTC. Full variable domain (outside the CDR3, taken from reference TRBV7-2 and TRBJ2-7): GAGVSQSPSNKVTEKGKDVELRCDPISGHTALYWYRQSLGQGLEFLIYFQGNSAPDKSGLPSDRFSAERTGGSVSTLTIQRTQQEDSAVYLCASSLDSLYEQYFGPGTRLTVT.

The V gene is TRBV20-1, the J gene TRBJ1-2, with D perhaps matching TRBD1 (6 bases). CDR1 DFQATT and CDR2 SNEGSKA come from the germline V gene (reference sequence). The CDR3 contains 16 residues. V shed 1 base and J shed 8 bases, with 23 bases lying between them. The CDR3 loop reads CSARGGDKVLFTGYTF. The CDR3 DNA reads TGCAGTGCTAGAGGAGGGGACAAGGTTCTTTTCACGGGCTACACCTTC.

This clone was seen repeatedly, ten times or more. The chain couples TRBV20-1 to TRBJ1-1, with D unresolved. There are 14 residues in the CDR3. The germline CDR1 and CDR2 sequences are DFQATT and SNEGSKA (reference sequence). V lost 0 bases, J lost 3 bases, and 11 bases lay in between. CDR3 in DNA: TGCAGTGCTAGAGATTTCAGGTCGGACACTGAAGCTTTCTTT. It yields the protein CSARDFRSDTEAFF.

In regard to this clone: The CDR3 end shows no conserved phenylalanine or tryptophan, and so a read error is likely. The genes are TRBV28 and TRBJ2-7; 7 bases are a match to TRBD2. The CDR3 has 14 amino acids. After removal of 3 bases from V and 6 bases from J, the junction contained 8 bases not matched to a gene. CDR1 is MDHEN and CDR2 is SYDVKM in the germline V gene. This CDR3 is CASSFRPGRAEQYC. Here the CDR3 DNA reads TGTGCCAGCAGTTTCCGACCGGGGAGGGCCGAGCAGTACTGC.

The chain has TRBV20-1 and TRBJ2-7; 9 nucleotides agree with TRBD2. CDR1 and CDR2 from the germline V gene are DFQATT and SNEGSKA (reference sequence). The CDR3 has 13 amino acids. Germline trimming cut 6 bases from V and 0 bases from J; bases unmatched to any gene: 3. The CDR3 coding sequence is TGCAGTGCCAGACTAGCGGACTCCTACGAGCAGTACTTC. Protein product: CSARLADSYEQYF.